The 8 T cell receptor beta chains below come from one sample, sequenced in a study of PD-L1 blockade in urothelial cancer (dated by TCRdb to 2015 to 2018). The library came from the immunoSEQ multiplex PCR assay. Not all clones reach the TCRdb copy of this immuneACCESS table, which keeps in-frame sequences only. Checked studies attribute under half of the gap to unresolved V genes and leave the rest unexplained. Here the sample has over 45,000 clones; 87% occur a single time. Approximately 7.1% of the sample is held by the ten biggest clonotypes. Sequencing was performed on PBMCs, taken around atezolizumab (anti-PD-L1) treatment. All receptors derive from a man aged 55 to 70 with urothelial cancer.

The rearrangement joins TRBV19 to TRBJ1-5; tentative D call: TRBD1 (5 bases). There are 20 residues in the CDR3. The V and J ends lost 9 bases and 2 bases respectively, with 32 bases between them. The germline CDR1 and CDR2 sequences are LNHDA and SQIVND (reference sequence). The CDR3 region is CASQSHFAGRRARGNQPQHF. The CDR3 nucleotides are TGTGCCAGCCAATCTCACTTTGCGGGACGGCGCGCCCGGGGCAATCAGCCCCAGCATTTT.

The rearrangement joins TRBV19 to TRBJ2-7, with TRBD1 matching 9 bases. From germline, CDR1 is LNHDA and CDR2 SQIVND (reference sequence). This CDR3 is 16 amino acids long. V shed 3 bases, J shed 7 bases, and the junction held 13 bases outside the gene matches. The CDR3 sequence is CASSILSGQGRWEQYF. The CDR3 nucleotides read TGTGCCAGTAGTATTTTGTCGGGACAGGGAAGGTGGGAGCAGTACTTC.

The chain has TRBV19 and TRBJ2-2; 10 bases match TRBD2. CDR1 and CDR2 from the germline V gene are LNHDA and SQIVND (reference sequence). Unmatched junction bases numbered 10, after V lost 7 bases and J lost 8 bases. The CDR3 has 15 residues. The CDR3 spells CASTQSGGASGELFF. DNA of the CDR3: TGTGCCAGTACCCAAAGCGGGGGGGCCTCTGGGGAGCTGTTTTTT.

The J gene is TRBJ2-1, the V gene TRBV13; no clear D. CDR3 size: 14 residues. Germline V gene lookup returns CDR1 PRHDT and CDR2 FYEKMQ (reference sequence). V lost 4 bases, J lost 4 bases, and 11 bases lay in between. This chain's CDR3 is CASSSLSLYNEQFF. CDR3 DNA sequence: TGTGCCAGCAGCTCCCTATCGCTGTACAATGAGCAGTTCTTC. Combining the CDR3 with reference TRBV13 and TRBJ2-1 gives the whole variable domain AAGVIQSPRHLIKEKRETATLKCYPIPRHDTVYWYQQGPGQDPQFLISFYEKMQSDKGSIPDRFSAQQFSDYHSELNMSSLELGDSALYFCASSSLSLYNEQFFGPGTRLTVL.

The V gene is TRBV29-1, the J gene TRBJ2-7; the D gene is possibly TRBD2 (5 bases). Germline CDR1 is SQVTM and CDR2 is ANQGSEA. This CDR3 comprises 13 residues. The V end lost 2 bases, the J end lost 3 bases, and 11 bases lay between the germline ends. The CDR3: CSVELDSHYEQYF. The DNA of the CDR3 is TGCAGCGTTGAACTGGACTCCCACTACGAGCAGTACTTC.

The rearrangement links TRBV11-2 to TRBJ2-1; TRBD1 agrees at 8 bases. The ends lost 4 bases at V and 0 bases at J; junction bases unmatched: 14. This CDR3 spans 19 amino acids. Germline CDR1 and CDR2: SGHAT and FQNNGV. CDR3: CASSSPAGTGTSSYNEQFF. The DNA for the CDR3 is TGTGCCAGCAGCTCCCCAGCCGGGACAGGTACCTCCTCCTACAATGAGCAGTTCTTC.

The chain uses TRBV7-2 and TRBJ1-1; TRBD1 agrees at 8 bases. CDR1 and CDR2 from the germline V gene are SGHTA and FQGNSA. The CDR3 extends over 15 amino acids. J gave up 2 bases and V 1 base, and 3 bases lay outside the gene matches. CDR3 DNA: TGTGCCAGCAGCTTAGTGGCAGGGGGCAACACTGAAGCTTTCTTT. It codes for CASSLVAGGNTEAFF. Together with reference TRBV7-2 and TRBJ1-1, the CDR3 gives the full variable domain: GAGVSQSPSNKVTEKGKDVELRCDPISGHTALYWYRQSLGQGLEFLIYFQGNSAPDKSGLPSDRFSAERTGGSVSTLTIQRTQQEDSAVYLCASSLVAGGNTEAFFGQGTRLTVV.

The CDR3 region has the DNA TGTGCCAGCAGTGAAGGACTAGCGGGGGGTTACGAGCAGTACTTC. This encodes CASSEGLAGGYEQYF. The chain couples TRBV2 to TRBJ2-7; 13 bases match TRBD2. The germline V gene encodes CDR1 SNHLY and CDR2 FYNNEI. This CDR3 has 15 amino acids. The J segment lost 4 bases and the V segment lost 1 base, leaving 1 base of the junction unmatched.